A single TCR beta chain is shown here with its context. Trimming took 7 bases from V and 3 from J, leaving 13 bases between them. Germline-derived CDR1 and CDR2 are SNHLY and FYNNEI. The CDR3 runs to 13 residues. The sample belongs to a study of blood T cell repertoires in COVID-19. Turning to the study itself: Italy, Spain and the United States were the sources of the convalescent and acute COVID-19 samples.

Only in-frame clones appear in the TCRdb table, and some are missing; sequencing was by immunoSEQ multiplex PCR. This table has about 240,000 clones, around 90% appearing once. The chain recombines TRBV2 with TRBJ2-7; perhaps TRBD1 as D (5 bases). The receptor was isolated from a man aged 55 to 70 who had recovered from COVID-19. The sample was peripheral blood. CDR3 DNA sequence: TGTGCCAGCAACGTGGGGCCTAACTACGAGCAGTACTTC. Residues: CASNVGPNYEQYF.